This T cell receptor (beta chain) originates from a study of graft-versus-host responses after intestinal transplantation. Study-level background: The study gave all recipients anti-thymocyte globulin induction, then tacrolimus and steroids for 2 to 3 years. Study-level results: Peak levels of circulating GvH clones tracked with early post-transplant HvG declines.

The ends lost 5 bases at V and 7 bases at J; junction bases unmatched: 5. The CDR3 spans 14 residues. CDR1 is SGHVS, CDR2 FNYEAQ, per germline. A remark on this clone: The antigen is not known.

Generated by immunoSEQ multiplex PCR, the TCRdb table keeps only in-frame clones and is missing some. The table has 84,000 or so clones, about four fifths seen once; the top ten hold approximately 0.88%. The receptor was isolated from a human donor who received an intestinal transplant. The specimen comprised unstimulated CD4+ T cells sorted from spleen or lymph node cells, sampled before intestinal transplant. The chain couples TRBV7-6 to TRBJ1-6; 7 bases match TRBD1. The CDR3 sequence is CASSARDRNSPLHF. In DNA, the CDR3 is TGTGCCAGCAGCGCCCGGGACAGAAATTCACCCCTCCACTTT.